The rows below give T cell receptor beta chains drawn from one sample of a study of CD8+ T cells in alopecia areata. Clones were read by immunoSEQ multiplex PCR, and TCRdb kept only the in-frame ones, dropping some. The sample shows roughly 150,000 clones, around 55% of them seen only once. The sequencing here drew on CD8+ T cells sorted from blood, taken at week 0. These receptor sequences come from a human donor with alopecia areata. CDR3s include the opening cysteine and the closing phenylalanine or tryptophan. D genes are given only for firm matches. Clone size appears in some rows only: once, few, many, or a class for an expanded clone.

CDR3 protein: CASSSGQGREQYF
CDR3 DNA: TGTGCCAGCAGCTCGGGACAGGGCCGCGAGCAGTACTTC
V gene: TRBV11-2
clone size: few
J gene: TRBJ2-7
D gene: TRBD1

CDR3 protein: CASSPRADREAFF
CDR3 DNA: TGTGCCAGCTCACCACGCGCGGACAGGGAGGCTTTCTTT
V gene: TRBV18
clone size: few
J gene: TRBJ1-1
D gene: TRBD1

CDR3 protein: CASSIYGRNEQFF
CDR3 DNA: TGTGCCAGTAGTATATACGGGAGGAATGAGCAGTTCTTC
V gene: TRBV19
clone size: -
J gene: TRBJ2-1
D gene: TRBD2

CDR3 protein: CASGLGAGAEQYF
CDR3 DNA: TGTGCTAGTGGTTTGGGGGCAGGAGCCGAGCAGTACTTC
V gene: TRBV12-5
clone size: -
J gene: TRBJ2-7
D gene: -

CDR3 protein: CASSPSSGGITDTQYF
CDR3 DNA: TGTGCCAGCAGCCCCTCTAGCGGGGGAATCACAGATACGCAGTATTTT
V gene: TRBV7-3
clone size: -
J gene: TRBJ2-3
D gene: TRBD2

CDR3 protein: CASSLGGNYGYTF
CDR3 DNA: TGTGCCAGCAGCCTGGGCGGCAACTATGGCTACACCTTC
V gene: TRBV13
clone size: -
J gene: TRBJ1-2
D gene: -

CDR3 protein: CASSFGRGSYEQYF
CDR3 DNA: TGTGCCAGCAGCTTCGGCAGGGGTTCTTACGAGCAGTACTTC
V gene: TRBV5-6
clone size: -
J gene: TRBJ2-7
D gene: -

CDR3 protein: CAWAVGTEAFF
CDR3 DNA: TGTGCCTGGGCTGTAGGCACTGAAGCTTTCTTT
V gene: TRBV30
clone size: -
J gene: TRBJ1-1
D gene: -

CDR3 protein: CASSSGQGNTEAFF
CDR3 DNA: TGCGCCAGCAGCTCCGGACAGGGAAACACTGAAGCTTTCTTT
V gene: TRBV5-1
clone size: few
J gene: TRBJ1-1
D gene: TRBD1

CDR3 protein: CASSPGGGYEQYF
CDR3 DNA: TGTGCCAGCAGCCCCGGAGGTGGATACGAGCAGTACTTC
V gene: TRBV5-6
clone size: -
J gene: TRBJ2-7
D gene: -

CDR3 protein: CASSLIGDGEQYF
CDR3 DNA: TGTGCCAGCAGCTTAATAGGGGACGGCGAGCAGTACTTC
V gene: TRBV7-3
clone size: -
J gene: TRBJ2-7
D gene: -

CDR3 protein: CSVEWSGDRGYYGYTF
CDR3 DNA: TGCAGCGTTGAATGGTCCGGGGACAGGGGTTACTATGGCTACACCTTC
V gene: TRBV29-1
clone size: -
J gene: TRBJ1-2
D gene: TRBD1

CDR3 protein: CASSVVAGDTGELFF
CDR3 DNA: TGTGCCAGCAGCGTAGTAGCGGGGGACACCGGGGAGCTGTTTTTT
V gene: TRBV9
clone size: few
J gene: TRBJ2-2
D gene: TRBD2

CDR3 protein: CASSSKNTEAFF
CDR3 DNA: TGCGCCAGCAGCTCGAAGAACACTGAAGCTTTCTTT
V gene: TRBV5-1
clone size: once
J gene: TRBJ1-1
D gene: -

CDR3 protein: CASSSQGSLHF
CDR3 DNA: TGTGCCAGCAGCTCCCAGGGGTCCCTCCACTTT
V gene: TRBV27
clone size: few
J gene: TRBJ1-6
D gene: -

CDR3 protein: CAWTDVLVGYTF
CDR3 DNA: TGTGCCTGGACAGACGTTTTGGTTGGCTACACCTTC
V gene: TRBV30
clone size: once
J gene: TRBJ1-2
D gene: -

CDR3 protein: CASSYHQTEAFF
CDR3 DNA: TGTGCCAGCAGCTACCATCAAACTGAAGCTTTCTTT
V gene: TRBV11-1
clone size: -
J gene: TRBJ1-1
D gene: -

CDR3 protein: CASSYSSAGLADTQYF
CDR3 DNA: TGTGCCAGCAGTTACTCGTCGGCAGGGCTGGCAGATACGCAGTATTTT
V gene: TRBV6-5
clone size: few
J gene: TRBJ2-3
D gene: -

CDR3 protein: CASSFGRRENSPLHF
CDR3 DNA: TGTGCCAGCAGTTTCGGTCGCCGCGAGAATTCACCCCTCCACTTT
V gene: TRBV27
clone size: few
J gene: TRBJ1-6
D gene: -

CDR3 protein: CSVSGTAEAFF
CDR3 DNA: TGCAGCGTCTCAGGGACAGCAGAAGCTTTCTTT
V gene: TRBV29-1
clone size: -
J gene: TRBJ1-1
D gene: TRBD1

CDR3 protein: CASSLASTYNEQFF
CDR3 DNA: TGTGCCAGCAGCTTGGCCAGCACCTACAATGAGCAGTTCTTC
V gene: TRBV5-6
clone size: few
J gene: TRBJ2-1
D gene: -

CDR3 protein: CASSRHGTGWGYTF
CDR3 DNA: TGCGCCAGCAGCCGACACGGGACAGGGTGGGGCTACACCTTC
V gene: TRBV4-3
clone size: -
J gene: TRBJ1-2
D gene: TRBD1

CDR3 protein: CASSPEGYEQYF
CDR3 DNA: TGTGCCAGCTCACCAGAGGGGTACGAGCAGTACTTC
V gene: TRBV18
clone size: -
J gene: TRBJ2-7
D gene: -

CDR3 protein: CASSQAQGSPETQYF
CDR3 DNA: TGCGCCAGCAGCCAAGCACAAGGGAGCCCAGAGACCCAGTACTTC
V gene: TRBV4-3
clone size: -
J gene: TRBJ2-5
D gene: -

CDR3 protein: CASSEGTGRNTEAFF
CDR3 DNA: TGTGCCAGCAGTGAAGGAACAGGGCGGAACACTGAAGCTTTCTTT
V gene: TRBV25-1
clone size: -
J gene: TRBJ1-1
D gene: -

CDR3 protein: CASSLGRDSYEQYF
CDR3 DNA: TGTGCCAGCAGTTTGGGGCGGGACTCCTACGAGCAGTACTTC
V gene: TRBV27
clone size: -
J gene: TRBJ2-7
D gene: -

CDR3 protein: CSVEVTGSEQYF
CDR3 DNA: TGCAGCGTTGAAGTTACAGGGAGCGAGCAGTACTTC
V gene: TRBV29-1
clone size: few
J gene: TRBJ2-7
D gene: -

CDR3 protein: CAWSSGGPVEQFF
CDR3 DNA: TGTGCCTGGAGTTCGGGGGGGCCTGTGGAGCAGTTCTTC
V gene: TRBV30
clone size: -
J gene: TRBJ2-1
D gene: TRBD2

CDR3 protein: CASSIWDSGDTEAFF
CDR3 DNA: TGTGCCAGTAGTATATGGGACTCGGGGGACACTGAAGCTTTCTTT
V gene: TRBV19
clone size: -
J gene: TRBJ1-1
D gene: -

CDR3 protein: CASSDPSYEQYF
CDR3 DNA: TGTGCCAGCAGCGACCCTAGCTACGAGCAGTACTTC
V gene: TRBV7-2
clone size: -
J gene: TRBJ2-7
D gene: -

CDR3 protein: CASTNSYEQYF
CDR3 DNA: TGTGCCAGCACCAATTCCTACGAGCAGTACTTC
V gene: TRBV7-2
clone size: medium-sized
J gene: TRBJ2-7
D gene: -

CDR3 protein: CASSYSSGHNTYEQYF
CDR3 DNA: TGTGCCAGCAGTTACTCATCGGGACACAATACCTACGAGCAGTACTTC
V gene: TRBV6-5
clone size: -
J gene: TRBJ2-7
D gene: -

CDR3 protein: CASSQETGMYGYTF
CDR3 DNA: TGCGCCAGCAGCCAGGAGACAGGGATGTATGGCTACACCTTC
V gene: TRBV4-3
clone size: -
J gene: TRBJ1-2
D gene: TRBD1

CDR3 protein: CASSLGREAFF
CDR3 DNA: TGTGCCAGCAGCTTAGGTAGGGAAGCTTTCTTT
V gene: TRBV13
clone size: -
J gene: TRBJ1-1
D gene: -

CDR3 protein: CAISEDRLLGEQYF
CDR3 DNA: TGTGCCATCAGTGAGGATCGGCTATTAGGCGAGCAGTACTTC
V gene: TRBV10-3
clone size: -
J gene: TRBJ2-7
D gene: -

CDR3 protein: CASSPSGGQIYNEQFF
CDR3 DNA: TGTGCCAGCAGCCCTTCGGGGGGGCAGATCTACAATGAGCAGTTCTTC
V gene: TRBV11-1
clone size: -
J gene: TRBJ2-1
D gene: TRBD2

CDR3 protein: CASSPPDRIYGYTF
CDR3 DNA: TGTGCCAGCAGCCCTCCGGACAGGATCTATGGCTACACCTTC
V gene: TRBV28
clone size: -
J gene: TRBJ1-2
D gene: TRBD1

CDR3 protein: CASSVAGRTNEKLFF
CDR3 DNA: TGTGCCAGCAGCGTAGCGGGACGAACTAATGAAAAACTGTTTTTT
V gene: TRBV9
clone size: few
J gene: TRBJ1-4
D gene: -

CDR3 protein: CAWMLSTEAFF
CDR3 DNA: TGTGCCTGGATGTTAAGCACTGAAGCTTTCTTT
V gene: TRBV30
clone size: few
J gene: TRBJ1-1
D gene: -

CDR3 protein: CSVVLNNEQFF
CDR3 DNA: TGCAGCGTTGTCCTTAACAATGAGCAGTTCTTC
V gene: TRBV29-1
clone size: -
J gene: TRBJ2-1
D gene: -

CDR3 protein: CASRQYNEQFF
CDR3 DNA: TGTGCCAGCAGACAGTACAATGAGCAGTTCTTC
V gene: TRBV11-2
clone size: few
J gene: TRBJ2-1
D gene: -